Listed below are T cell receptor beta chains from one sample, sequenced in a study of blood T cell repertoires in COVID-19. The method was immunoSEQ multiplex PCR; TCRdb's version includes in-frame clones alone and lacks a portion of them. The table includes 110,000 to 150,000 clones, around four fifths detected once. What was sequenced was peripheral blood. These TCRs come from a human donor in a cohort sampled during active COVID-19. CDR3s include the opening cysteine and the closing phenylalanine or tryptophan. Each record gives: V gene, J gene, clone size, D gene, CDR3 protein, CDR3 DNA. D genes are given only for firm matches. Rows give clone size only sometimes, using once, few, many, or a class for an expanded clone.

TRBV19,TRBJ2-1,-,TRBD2,CASRSVGGAYNEQFF,TGTGCCAGTAGGTCGGTGGGAGGGGCCTACAATGAGCAGTTCTTC
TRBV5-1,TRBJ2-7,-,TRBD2,CASSPLAGVNEQYF,TGCGCCAGCAGCCCACTAGCGGGAGTAAACGAGCAGTACTTC
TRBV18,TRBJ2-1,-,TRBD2,CASSPPTSGTRAGQFF,TGTGCCAGCTCACCTCCCACTAGCGGGACCCGGGCGGGGCAGTTCTTC
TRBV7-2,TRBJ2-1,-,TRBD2,CASSLGGRGNEQFF,TGTGCCAGCAGCTTGGGCGGGAGAGGGAATGAGCAGTTCTTC
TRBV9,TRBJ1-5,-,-,CASSPFPGNQPQHF,TGTGCCAGCAGCCCGTTCCCGGGCAATCAGCCCCAGCATTTT
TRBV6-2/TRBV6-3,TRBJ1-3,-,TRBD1,CASSFDREVSGNTIYF,TGTGCCAGCAGTTTCGACAGGGAAGTCTCTGGAAACACCATATATTTT
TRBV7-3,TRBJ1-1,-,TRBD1,CASSLVPVDRVSRNTEAFF,TGTGCCAGCAGCTTAGTCCCGGTGGACAGGGTCTCAAGGAACACTGAAGCTTTCTTT
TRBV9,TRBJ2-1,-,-,CASSSTVGGSSYNEQFF,TGTGCCAGCAGCTCCACCGTAGGGGGAAGCTCCTACAATGAGCAGTTCTTC
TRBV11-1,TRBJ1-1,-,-,CASRRIARGLTEAFF,TGTGCCAGCAGAAGGATCGCTCGGGGTTTAACTGAAGCTTTCTTT
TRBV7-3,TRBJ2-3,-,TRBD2,CASSPLAGGLDTQYF,TGTGCCAGCAGCCCACTAGCGGGAGGGCTGGATACGCAGTATTTT
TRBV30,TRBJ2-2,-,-,CAWSGLTIGELFF,TGTGCCTGGAGCGGACTTACCATCGGGGAGCTGTTTTTT
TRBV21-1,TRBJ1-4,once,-,CASSRGTGGEKLFF,TGTGCCAGCAGCAGGGGGACAGGGGGTGAAAAACTGTTTTTT
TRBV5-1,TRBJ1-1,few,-,CASSEGVGTEAFF,TGCGCCAGCAGTGAGGGGGTTGGCACTGAAGCTTTCTTT
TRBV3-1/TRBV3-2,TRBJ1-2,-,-,CASSQSRGGYTF,TGTGCCAGCAGCCAATCCCGGGGGGGCTACACCTTC
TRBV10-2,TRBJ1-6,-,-,CASSAPRGVGSPLHF,TGCGCCAGCAGTGCCCCCCGGGGAGTAGGGTCACCCCTCCACTTT
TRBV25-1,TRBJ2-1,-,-,CASSDDASLSSYNEQFF,TGTGCCAGCAGTGACGACGCTAGCCTGAGCTCCTACAATGAGCAGTTCTTC
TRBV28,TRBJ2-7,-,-,CATKSGDYEQYF,TGTGCCACCAAAAGCGGAGACTACGAGCAGTACTTC
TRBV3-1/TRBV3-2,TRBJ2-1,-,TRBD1,CASSLQGNEQFF,TGTGCCAGCAGCCTACAGGGGAATGAGCAGTTCTTC
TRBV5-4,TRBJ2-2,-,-,CASSSQGTNTGELFF,TGTGCCAGCAGCTCACAGGGTACGAACACCGGGGAGCTGTTTTTT
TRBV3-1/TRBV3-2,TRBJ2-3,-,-,CASSLLAVTDTQYF,TGTGCCAGCAGCCTATTAGCGGTCACAGATACGCAGTATTTT
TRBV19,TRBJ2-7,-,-,CASSASIHEQYF,TGTGCCAGTAGTGCTAGCATCCACGAGCAGTACTTC
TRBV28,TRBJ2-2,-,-,CASSLTGNTGELFF,TGTGCCAGCAGTTTAACAGGGAACACCGGGGAGCTGTTTTTT
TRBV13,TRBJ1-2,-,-,CASSLATVGYTF,TGTGCCAGCAGCTTAGCCACAGTTGGCTACACCTTC
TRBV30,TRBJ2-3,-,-,CAWTTSTDTQYF,TGTGCCTGGACTACCTCCACAGATACGCAGTATTTT
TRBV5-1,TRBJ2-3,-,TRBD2,CASSFSGSTDTQYF,TGCGCCAGCAGCTTTAGCGGGAGCACAGATACGCAGTATTTT
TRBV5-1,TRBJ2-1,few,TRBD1,CASSQDRAYDEQFF,TGCGCCAGCAGCCAGGACAGGGCGTACGATGAGCAGTTCTTC
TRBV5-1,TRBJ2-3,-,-,CASSSGVTDTQYF,TGCGCCAGCAGTTCAGGGGTAACAGATACGCAGTATTTT
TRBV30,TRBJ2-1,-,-,CAWSVGGFGFF,TGTGCCTGGAGTGTCGGCGGGTTTGGGTTCTTC
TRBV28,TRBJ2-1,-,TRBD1,CASSLKGQYGNEQFF,TGTGCCAGCAGTTTAAAGGGACAGTACGGCAATGAGCAGTTCTTC
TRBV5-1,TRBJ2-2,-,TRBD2,CASSTTSGSPGELFF,TGCGCCAGCAGCACGACTAGCGGGAGCCCCGGGGAGCTGTTTTTT
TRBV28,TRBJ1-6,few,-,CASSLFTGIGSPLHF,TGTGCCAGCAGTTTATTCACAGGGATAGGATCACCCCTCCACTTT
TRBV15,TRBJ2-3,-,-,CATSRGGPGDTQYF,TGTGCCACCAGCAGAGGGGGGCCAGGAGATACGCAGTATTTT
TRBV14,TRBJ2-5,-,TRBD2,CASSQGELAGMYQETQYF,TGTGCCAGCAGCCAAGGTGAACTAGCGGGAATGTACCAAGAGACCCAGTACTTC
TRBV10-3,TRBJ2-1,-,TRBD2,CAISERASGTSGGRSSYNEQFF,TGTGCCATCAGTGAGCGGGCCAGCGGGACTAGCGGGGGGCGGAGCTCCTACAATGAGCAGTTCTTC
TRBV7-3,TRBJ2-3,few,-,CASSLNGGLTSTDTQYF,TGTGCCAGCAGCTTAAACGGTGGACTGACTAGCACAGATACGCAGTATTTT
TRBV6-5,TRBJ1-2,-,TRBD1,CASRGTGDYGYTF,TGTGCCAGCAGAGGGACAGGGGACTATGGCTACACCTTC
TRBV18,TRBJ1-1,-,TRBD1,CASSPPQGGNTEAFF,TGTGCCAGCTCACCACCACAGGGGGGGAACACTGAAGCTTTCTTT
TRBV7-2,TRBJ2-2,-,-,CASSSLLTGELFF,TGTGCCAGCAGCTCCCTACTCACCGGGGAGCTGTTTTTT
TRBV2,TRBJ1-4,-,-,CASTRQRVGNEKLFF,TGTGCCAGCACCCGGCAGAGGGTGGGTAATGAAAAACTGTTTTTT
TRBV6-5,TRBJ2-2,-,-,CATLRVDTGELFF,TGTGCCACCCTCAGGGTGGACACCGGGGAGCTGTTTTTT
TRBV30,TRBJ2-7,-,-,CAWVTGTEQYF,TGTGCCTGGGTTACAGGGACCGAGCAGTACTTC
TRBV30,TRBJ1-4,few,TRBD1,CAWRHGTATNEKLFF,TGTGCCTGGAGACATGGGACAGCAACTAATGAAAAACTGTTTTTT
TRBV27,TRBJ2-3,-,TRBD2,CASSDREGVGDTQYF,TGTGCCAGCAGTGATCGGGAGGGAGTCGGCGATACGCAGTATTTT
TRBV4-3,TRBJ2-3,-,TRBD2,CASSQDRPGLGDTQYF,TGCGCCAGCAGCCAAGATCGGCCGGGACTAGGGGATACGCAGTATTTT
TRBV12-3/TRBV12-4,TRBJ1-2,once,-,CASSLTGNYGYTF,TGTGCCAGCAGTCTGACGGGTAACTATGGCTACACCTTC